This T cell receptor (beta chain) was identified in a study of cytomegalovirus exposure and HLA in healthy donors. The CDR3 has 13 amino acids. The V segment lost 8 bases and the J segment 9 bases; nucleotides outside the gene matches: 12. CDR1 MDHEN and CDR2 SYDVKM come from the germline V gene. Study results and limitations: The records held CMV serostatus as the only immune exposure information. The authors later linked a missense DCLRE1C variant to TCR beta V- and J-gene trimming. TCR beta chains numbering some 150 were designated cytomegalovirus-associated.

PCR amplification relied on 60 Vbeta primers (plus 13 Jbeta primers). The repertoire was sequenced with immunoSEQ multiplex PCR; TCRdb's copy has only in-frame clones and lacks some. The repertoire holds about 200,000 clones, with about 88% as singletons. Regarding this clone: The antigen is unknown.

The specimen sequenced was PBMCs. The TCR originated in a woman in her thirties in good health and CMV-seronegative. The rearrangement joins TRBV28 to TRBJ1-1; 7 bases are shared with TRBD1. The CDR3 DNA reads as TGTGCCAGCCAGACAGGGATTTCACTGAAAGCTTTCTTT. Amino acids: CASQTGISLKAFF.